This T cell receptor (beta chain) was observed in a study of blood T cell repertoires in COVID-19. The overall study: Italy, Spain and the United States were the sources of the convalescent and acute COVID-19 samples. The cDNA or gDNA used as material had been derived from T cells, B-cell-depleted T cells, or PBMCs.

The CDR3 has 16 amino acids. CDR1 LNHDA and CDR2 SQIVND come from the germline V gene (reference sequence). Trimming pared 5 bases from V and 2 bases from J, leaving 18 bases between. Methods used by the authors: The assay estimated nucleated cells by amplifying reference gene primers. Here immunoSEQ multiplex PCR was the method, and the copy in TCRdb shows in-frame clones only, minus some. The DNA was the basis for D and trimming; V, J and clone size are from that table. Here the sample spans roughly 80,000 clones, over 70% being singletons. The sequenced sample was peripheral blood. The V call is TRBV19, the J call TRBJ1-2, with D hard to call. This receptor was taken from a middle-aged man with active COVID-19. The DNA for the CDR3 is TGTGCCAGTAGTCTCCTGGCGACATCCATCAACTATGGCTACACCTTC. Residues: CASSLLATSINYGYTF.